Below are 28 T cell receptor beta chains sequenced from a single sample in a study of T-cell reconstitution after alpha-beta-depleted transplantation in children. The TCRbeta library was prepared with unique molecular identifiers. From the PCR reads, TCRdb called clonotypes with MiXCR, one entry per CDR3 protein. This sample carries 40,000 to 55,000 distinct CDR3 sequences, 5% to 6.5% of them seen once, and the ten largest clones take 30% to 35%. The input for sequencing was PBMCs, mostly from graft donor cells, taken 60 days after TCRalphabeta/CD19-depleted stem cell transplant. These receptors all come from a female patient aged 2-10 years who had a stem cell transplant for aplastic anemia, so the T cells may come from the graft donor.

This chain joins TRBV28 and TRBJ2-1, with D perhaps TRBD1 (6 bases). There are 15 residues in the CDR3. In germline, CDR1 is MDHEN, CDR2 SYDVKM. Trimming removed 6 bases from V and 3 bases from J, with 15 bases in between. The CDR3 DNA reads TGTGCCAGCAGCCCCCAGGGGCCATACTACAATGAGCAGTTCTTC. Protein: CASSPQGPYYNEQFF.

This clonotype was counted at least ten times. This chain uses TRBV27 with TRBJ2-7; 9 bases are a match to TRBD2. In germline, CDR1 is MNHEY, CDR2 SMNVEV (reference sequence). J gave up 2 bases and V 2 bases, and 7 bases lay outside the gene matches. The CDR3 runs to 16 residues. The CDR3 DNA reads TGTGCCAGCAGTTTAAGGGGTAGCGGGAGTGCCTACGAGCAGTACTTC. Protein product: CASSLRGSGSAYEQYF.

This clonotype was seen repeatedly, ten times or more. The chain has TRBV3-1 and TRBJ2-1; TRBD2 matches 7 bases. V lost 4 bases to trimming and J lost 8 bases; unmatched junction nucleotides: 5. Germline V lookup: CDR1 LGHDT, CDR2 YNNKEL (reference sequence). The CDR3 covers 13 residues. CDR3 in amino acids: CASSLLAVHEQFF. CDR3 nucleotide sequence: TGTGCCAGCAGCCTTCTAGCGGTCCATGAGCAGTTCTTC.

This clonotype was seen ten or more times. The V and J genes are TRBV12-3 or TRBV12-4 and TRBJ2-5, with a possible D match to TRBD2 (6 bases). V dropped 3 bases and J dropped 5 bases, with 22 bases sitting between them. This CDR3 has 17 amino acids. The CDR3 nucleotides read TGTGCCAGCAGTTTCTGGTGGGGCCAGGGAGGCCCGGAGACCCAGTACTTC. It specifies CASSFWWGQGGPETQYF.

For this clonotype: This clone may be a read error of a much larger clone one base away. This rearrangement joins TRBV28 to TRBJ2-3; TRBD1 agrees at 8 bases. This CDR3 is built from 15 residues. CDR1 is MDHEN, CDR2 SYDVKM, per germline. The CDR3 region is CSSSSPRGLTDTQYF. For the CDR3, the DNA is TGTTCCAGCAGTTCCCCCAGGGGGCTCACAGATACGCAGTATTTT.

This clonotype was seen only a few times. J is TRBJ2-7 and V is TRBV5-8; 10 bases map to TRBD2. Unmatched junction bases numbered 11, after V lost 0 bases and J lost 2 bases. This CDR3 is built from 18 residues. Germline loops: CDR1 SGHTS, CDR2 YDEGEE. CDR3 bases: TGTGCCAGCAGCTTGGCCGGGTCGTCGACTAGCGGGCCCTACGAGCAGTACGTC. Translating it yields CASSLAGSSTSGPYEQYV.

This clonotype has a handful of counts. The rearrangement joins TRBV7-6 to TRBJ1-1; D is undetermined. Trimming left V 5 bases short and J 0 bases short, with 19 bases between. This CDR3 is built from 17 residues. Germline V gene sequence: CDR1 SGHVS, CDR2 FNYEAQ. The CDR3 DNA reads as TGTGCCAGCAGCCCCCCGCTGGGCGGCTCGGTGAACACTGAAGCTTTCTTT. This translates into CASSPPLGGSVNTEAFF.

This clonotype was counted many times. The V gene is TRBV6-1, the J gene TRBJ2-3, with 10 bases lining up with TRBD1. CDR3 length: 16 residues. Germline V gene sequence: CDR1 MNHNS, CDR2 SASEGT. With V trimmed by 4 bases and J by 1 base, 5 bases remained unmatched. The CDR3 DNA sequence: TGTGCCAGCAGTGGGGACAGGGGAAGAGGCACAGATACGCAGTATTTT. It codes for CASSGDRGRGTDTQYF.

This clonotype was counted ten times or more. This chain links TRBV7-9 with TRBJ1-1; maybe TRBD1 (5 bases). V was shortened by 6 bases and J by 9 bases, with 17 bases between the two germline ends. Looked up from germline, CDR1 is SEHNR and CDR2 is FQNEAQ (reference sequence). This CDR3 region has 13 residues. The CDR3 DNA sequence: TGTGCCAGCAGGAAAATAGGACCGGGGCAAGCTTTCTTT. This translates into CASRKIGPGQAFF.

This clonotype was picked up a small number of times. The CDR3 is CASSPEGLGANVLTF. The CDR3 DNA reads TGTGCCAGCAGCCCGGAGGGGCTTGGGGCCAACGTCCTGACTTTC. The J gene is TRBJ2-6, the V gene TRBV7-3; tentative D call: TRBD2 (6 bases). Germline lookup yields CDR1 SGHTA and CDR2 FQGTGA. The CDR3 covers 15 residues. V was shortened by 5 bases and J by 3 bases, with 11 bases between the two germline ends. Full variable domain (rest looked up from reference TRBV7-3 and TRBJ2-6): GAGVSQTPSNKVTEKGKYVELRCDPISGHTALYWYRQSLGQGPEFLIYFQGTGAADDSGLPNDRFFAVRPEGSVSTLKIQRTERGDSAVYLCASSPEGLGANVLTFGAGSRLTVL.

This clonotype showed up many times. The rearrangement joins TRBV27 to TRBJ1-1; TRBD1 might be the D (6 bases). CDR3 length equals 16 residues. Per the germline V gene, CDR1 is MNHEY and CDR2 is SMNVEV (reference sequence). V was trimmed by 5 bases and J by 0 bases, leaving 16 bases between them. As DNA, the CDR3 is TGTGCCAGCAGTCCCCGGGGGGGGGCGATGAACACTGAAGCTTTCTTT. Translation: CASSPRGGAMNTEAFF.

This clonotype was detected ten times or more. The chain is built from TRBV4-2 and TRBJ2-3, with TRBD2 identical over 9 bases. Germline V gene sequence: CDR1 LGHNA, CDR2 YNFKEQ. CDR3 length equals 15 residues. With 1 base clipped from V and 2 bases from J, the junction kept 1 base outside the gene matches. CDR3 region: CASSQGTSDTDTQYF. The CDR3 DNA reads TGTGCCAGCAGCCAAGGGACTAGCGACACAGATACGCAGTATTTT.

The V gene is TRBV3-1, the J gene TRBJ2-5, with D hard to call. This CDR3 region has 14 residues. The germline V gene has CDR1 LGHDT and CDR2 YNNKEL (reference sequence). V lost 1 base and J 1 base, leaving 7 bases between the germline ends. CDR3 nucleotides: TGTGCCAGCAGCCAAGCTCCCTTCCAAGAGACCCAGTACTTC. It translates to CASSQAPFQETQYF.

The chain recombines TRBV7-9 with TRBJ1-2; D gene uncertain. The CDR3 is 14 amino acids. V was shortened by 7 bases and J by 4 bases, with 16 bases between the two germline ends. Germline lookup yields CDR1 SEHNR and CDR2 FQNEAQ (reference sequence). This CDR3 reads CASTPGTISYGYTF. In DNA form, the CDR3 reads TGTGCCAGCACCCCAGGCACAATCAGCTATGGCTACACCTTC.

The sample holds many counts of this clonotype. The chain is built from TRBV11-3 and TRBJ2-3, with D uncertain. The V end lost 1 base, the J end lost 4 bases, and 9 bases lay between the germline ends. Looked up from germline, CDR1 is SGHNT and CDR2 is YENEEA. The CDR3 loop spans 14 amino acids. The CDR3 region has the DNA TGTGCCAGCAGCTTAGCCCACCGCGCAGATACGCAGTATTTT. Protein product: CASSLAHRADTQYF.

This clonotype was seen many times. This sequence joins TRBV9 and TRBJ2-7; TRBD1 aligns across 7 bases. Germline V CDR1 and CDR2: SGDLS, YYNGEE. The CDR3 length is 13 residues. Losses at the gene ends were 5 bases for V and 0 bases for J; bases not matched to a gene: 2. This CDR3 is CASSPGGSYEQYF. In DNA form, the CDR3 reads TGTGCCAGCAGTCCAGGGGGCTCCTACGAGCAGTACTTC.

This clonotype was seen at least ten times. V and J are TRBV6-6 and TRBJ2-1, with 9 bases that match TRBD1. The CDR3 totals 15 residues. V lost 6 bases, J lost 4 bases, and 7 bases stayed unmatched. Germline V gene data show CDR1 as MNHNY and CDR2 as SVGAGI (reference sequence). This chain's CDR3 is CASRKPGTGYNEQFF. CDR3 in DNA: TGTGCCAGCAGAAAGCCCGGGACAGGGTACAATGAGCAGTTCTTC.

This clonotype was observed at least ten times. The V call is TRBV7-9, the J call TRBJ2-2; 13 bases fit TRBD2. This CDR3 has 15 residues. Trimming cost V 10 bases and J 6 bases; bases outside gene matches: 8. CDR1 is SEHNR, CDR2 FQNEAQ, per germline (reference sequence). The CDR3: CAILRLAGGPGELFF. The CDR3 DNA follows: TGTGCCATCCTAAGACTAGCGGGAGGCCCCGGGGAGCTGTTTTTT.

This clonotype was detected ten times or more. The J gene is TRBJ2-7, the V gene TRBV20-1; 15 bases map to TRBD2. V lost 7 bases to trimming and J lost 4 bases; unmatched junction nucleotides: 8. CDR1 is DFQATT, CDR2 SNEGSKA, per germline (reference sequence). This CDR3 has 15 residues. The CDR3 coding sequence is TGCAGTGTTCGATCCGGGACTAGCGGGAGGTACGAGCAGTACTTC. Amino acid sequence: CSVRSGTSGRYEQYF.

V gene TRBV2 combines with J gene TRBJ2-5, with 8 nucleotides matching TRBD1. The CDR3 is made up of 14 amino acids. The V gene end was trimmed by 6 bases and the J gene end by 1 base; junction bases not matched to a gene: 4. Germline V lookup: CDR1 SNHLY, CDR2 FYNNEI. The chain's CDR3 is CASRWDRSQETQYF. The CDR3 nucleotides are TGTGCCAGCAGGTGGGACAGGAGCCAAGAGACCCAGTACTTC.

This clonotype occurred a few times. The V and J genes are TRBV3-1 and TRBJ1-6; TRBD1 matches at 10 bases. Trimming at V came to 4 bases and at J to 7 bases, leaving 4 bases not matched to a gene. This CDR3 region has 15 residues. Germline-derived CDR1 and CDR2 are LGHDT and YNNKEL (reference sequence). In DNA, the CDR3 is TGTGCCAGCAGCCTAGGGACAGGGGTGAATTCACCCCTCCACTTT. Amino acids: CASSLGTGVNSPLHF.

This clonotype occurred many times. This chain uses TRBV28 with TRBJ2-1; the match to TRBD1 covers 8 bases. The CDR3 loop spans 16 amino acids. CDR1 and CDR2 from the germline V gene are MDHEN and SYDVKM. V dropped 3 bases and J dropped 0; count of bases not matched to a gene: 4. The CDR3: CASSLYRGSSYNEQFF. Written as DNA, the CDR3 is TGTGCCAGCAGTTTGTACAGGGGGAGCTCCTACAATGAGCAGTTCTTC.

The chain links TRBV7-3 to TRBJ1-5; no definite D call. V was clipped by 3 bases and J by 0 bases, with 9 bases between them. Germline CDR1 and CDR2: SGHTA and FQGTGA. The CDR3 covers 15 residues. The CDR3 sequence: CASSFLTPSNQPQHF. CDR3 DNA: TGTGCCAGCAGCTTTCTGACACCTAGCAATCAGCCCCAGCATTTT.

This clonotype showed up many times. The chain uses TRBV9 and TRBJ2-3; 9 nucleotides agree with TRBD2. Trimming took 0 bases from V and 5 from J; bases not matched to a gene: 13. The CDR3 has 18 residues. Germline CDR1 and CDR2: SGDLS and YYNGEE. CDR3 loop: CASSVAPWGGGAKDTQYF. CDR3 in DNA: TGTGCCAGCAGCGTAGCCCCCTGGGGCGGGGGGGCCAAAGATACGCAGTATTTT.

The table lists this clonotype with many counts. The chain carries TRBV20-1 and TRBJ2-5, with TRBD2 identical over 10 bases. Trimming took 6 bases from V and 1 from J; bases not matched to a gene: 5. This CDR3 spans 14 amino acids. Per germline, CDR1 DFQATT and CDR2 SNEGSKA (reference sequence). CDR3 nucleotide sequence: TGCAGTGCCCGGGGACTAGCGAGCCAAGAGACCCAGTACTTC. Translating it yields CSARGLASQETQYF.

The table lists this clonotype with a few counts. The J gene is TRBJ2-1, the V gene TRBV6-1; 11 positions agree with TRBD2. The CDR3 has 15 residues. Looked up from germline, CDR1 is MNHNS and CDR2 is SASEGT. Trimming cost V 6 bases and J 5 bases; bases outside gene matches: 6. CDR3 bases: TGTGCCAGCAGCCTAACTAGCGGGAGAAACAATGAGCAGTTCTTC. This encodes CASSLTSGRNNEQFF.

This clonotype was counted many times. The chain has TRBV19 and TRBJ2-1; 9 bases are a match to TRBD1. The CDR3 length is 15 residues. J gave up 10 bases and V 7 bases, and 14 bases lay outside the gene matches. Germline V lookup: CDR1 LNHDA, CDR2 SQIVND (reference sequence). CDR3 nucleotide sequence: TGTGCCAGTAACCATCCGGGACAGGGCAAAGGGGAGCAGTTCTTC. This sequence encodes CASNHPGQGKGEQFF.

Ten or more counts support this clonotype. V gene TRBV20-1 combines with J gene TRBJ2-1, with TRBD1 identical over 10 bases. CDR1 and CDR2 from the germline V gene are DFQATT and SNEGSKA (reference sequence). This CDR3 region has 13 residues. V lost 6 bases, J lost 6 bases, and 5 bases stayed unmatched. DNA for the CDR3: TGCAGTGCGAGGGGACAGGGGTTCAATGAGCAGTTCTTC. It specifies CSARGQGFNEQFF.